The source of this T cell receptor (beta chain) is a study of T cells expressing NK-cell markers. Regarding the study as a whole: Expanded NKG2C+ T cell clones had unclear HCMV specificity. Dominance of the CD3+CD56-NKG2C+ fraction by these clonotypes also held in several donors.

TCRdb processed the 5' RACE reads again and assigns one entry to each CDR3 protein, with no DNA. The table gives about 410,000 distinct CDR3 sequences; the top ten clones make up around 10% of it. Comments on this clonotype: As yet, its antigen is unknown.

Germline loops: CDR1 LGHNT, CDR2 FRNRAP. The CDR3 loop spans 17 amino acids. The source material was blood T cells: a sorted CD56 or NKG2C T cell subset, CD4+ or CD8+ T cells, or bulk PBMC T cells (not recorded which). This sequence originates from a woman aged 45-65 years in good health. This chain uses TRBV12-5 with TRBJ2-2; TCRdb's D gene call, TRBD1, goes unchecked for lack of DNA. CDR3: CASGPMPGGPGTGELFF.